The 18 T cell receptor beta chains in this list originate from one sample, sequenced in a study of OX40 agonist ivuxolimab in advanced cancers. Library preparation used the immunoSEQ multiplex PCR assay. TCRdb limited this immuneACCESS table to in-frame rearrangements with V and J called. A share of clones is missing; checked studies link under half to unresolved V genes, and the rest is unexplained. The sample table lists approximately 86,000 clones, roughly 90% of them with a count of one. Clones ranked in the top ten supply less than 0.35% of the sample. This sample comprised CD4+ or CD8+ T cells sorted from blood, obtained in a trial of the OX40 agonist ivuxolimab. These TCRs come from an adult with an advanced solid tumor such as melanoma, head and neck, liver or kidney cancer.

The J gene is TRBJ2-7, the V gene TRBV2; 8 bases agree with TRBD1. CDR3 length: 16 amino acids. CDR1 and CDR2 (germline): SNHLY, FYNNEI. V lost 7 bases and J lost 3; bases outside the gene matches: 14. The CDR3 coding sequence is TGTGCCAGCAAGAGTACCGGGACAGGATTTTTCTACGAGCAGTACTTC. Its protein product is CASKSTGTGFFYEQYF. Drawing the rest from reference TRBV2 and TRBJ2-7, the complete variable domain is EPEVTQTPSHQVTQMGQEVILRCVPISNHLYFYWYRQILGQKVEFLVSFYNNEISEKSEIFDDQFSVERPDGSNFTLKIRSTKLEDSAMYFCASKSTGTGFFYEQYFGPGTRLTVT.

This chain connects TRBV5-4 to TRBJ1-6; no clear D gene. In germline, CDR1 is SGHNT, CDR2 YYREEE (reference sequence). The ends were cut back, 0 bases at V and 3 bases at J, with 7 bases in the middle. The CDR3 is 15 residues long. The CDR3: CASSLAGVYNSPLHF. Written as DNA, the CDR3 is TGTGCCAGCAGCTTGGCGGGTGTCTATAATTCACCCCTCCACTTT.

This sequence joins TRBV4-3 and TRBJ2-1; 7 bases are shared with TRBD1. V shed 3 bases and J 10 bases; nucleotides not matched to a gene: 12. Germline CDR1 reads LGHNA; CDR2 reads YSLEER. There are 15 residues in the CDR3. CDR3 amino acids: CASSQDVTGFYEQFF. The CDR3, as DNA: TGCGCCAGCAGCCAGGATGTGACAGGGTTTTACGAGCAGTTCTTC.

The chain employs TRBV7-3 and TRBJ2-7, with 11 bases lining up with TRBD2. The CDR3 has 14 residues. In germline, CDR1 is SGHTA, CDR2 FQGTGA. With V trimmed by 5 bases and J by 3 bases, 3 bases remained unmatched. The CDR3 coding sequence is TGTGCCAGCAGCATCGGGACTAGCGGCTACGAGCAGTACTTC. Its protein product is CASSIGTSGYEQYF.

This rearrangement joins TRBV18 to TRBJ2-1; 11 bases align to TRBD2. There are 16 residues in the CDR3. The trim removed 3 bases at V and 0 bases at J, leaving 1 base unmatched. Germline CDR1 reads KGHSH; CDR2 reads LQKENI. CDR3: CASSPTSGGSYNEQFF. The CDR3 nucleotides are TGTGCCAGCTCACCTACTAGCGGGGGCTCCTACAATGAGCAGTTCTTC.

The J gene is TRBJ2-1, the V gene TRBV4-3, with 8 bases matching TRBD2. V shed 0 bases, J shed 3 bases, and the junction held 7 bases outside the gene matches. Looked up from germline, CDR1 is LGHNA and CDR2 is YSLEER. This CDR3 is built from 17 residues. CDR3 residues: CASSQDPSGSDYNEQFF. The CDR3 DNA reads TGCGCCAGCAGCCAAGACCCCAGCGGGAGCGACTACAATGAGCAGTTCTTC.

This chain joins TRBV27 and TRBJ2-2, with 9 nucleotides matching TRBD1. The CDR3 length is 15 residues. The germline gives CDR1 MNHEY, CDR2 SMNVEV (reference sequence). V shed 3 bases and J 6 bases; nucleotides not matched to a gene: 5. The CDR3 is CASSFLGQGSGELFF. CDR3 in DNA: TGTGCCAGCAGTTTTCTGGGACAGGGTTCCGGGGAGCTGTTTTTT.

The chain uses TRBV4-3 and TRBJ2-1; 10 nucleotides align to TRBD2. The CDR3 contains 15 residues. The V gene end was trimmed by 0 bases and the J gene end by 10 bases; junction bases not matched to a gene: 6. CDR1 and CDR2 (germline): LGHNA, YSLEER. CDR3 region: CASSQDRLAGVEQFF. Here the CDR3 DNA reads TGCGCCAGCAGCCAAGATCGGCTAGCGGGAGTAGAGCAGTTCTTC.

This clone was detected only a few times. The chain couples TRBV4-3 to TRBJ2-7, with TRBD1 as a possible D gene (6 bases). The V and J ends lost 4 bases and 5 bases respectively, with 12 bases between them. Germline CDR1 reads LGHNA; CDR2 reads YSLEER. The CDR3 sequence is 13 residues long. The CDR3 loop reads CASSPRTADEQYF. The CDR3 bases are TGCGCCAGCAGCCCCCGGACAGCGGACGAGCAGTACTTC.

The chain couples TRBV27 to TRBJ1-2, with a weak D call TRBD1 (5 bases). Trimming shortened V by 6 bases and J by 2 bases, and 13 bases separated the two germline ends. The CDR3 is 14 amino acids. Germline V CDR1 and CDR2: MNHEY, SMNVEV (reference sequence). The CDR3 here is CASRLGPQNYGYTF. The CDR3, as DNA: TGTGCCAGCAGACTGGGGCCTCAGAACTATGGCTACACCTTC.

V gene TRBV7-6 combines with J gene TRBJ2-3; 9 positions match TRBD1. With 4 bases clipped from V and 8 bases from J, the junction kept 7 bases outside the gene matches. CDR1 is SGHVS, CDR2 FNYEAQ, per germline. This CDR3 has 14 residues. CDR3 nucleotides: TGTGCCAGCAGCTCGGGACAGGGAGGTGGTACGCAGTATTTT. It encodes CASSSGQGGGTQYF. The full variable domain, completed using reference TRBV7-6 and TRBJ2-3, is GAGVSQSPRYKVTKRGQDVALRCDPISGHVSLYWYRQALGQGPEFLTYFNYEAQQDKSGLPNDRFSAERPEGSISTLTIQRTEQRDSAMYRCASSSGQGGGTQYFGPGTRLTVL.

J is TRBJ2-5 and V is TRBV7-9; 8 positions agree with TRBD1. The V segment lost 7 bases and the J segment 4 bases; nucleotides outside the gene matches: 11. The V gene's germline CDR1 is SEHNR and CDR2 FQNEAQ (reference sequence). This CDR3 region has 15 residues. Written as DNA, the CDR3 is TGTGCCAGCACCCCCCAGGGACAGGCGAGAGAGACCCAGTACTTC. Its translation is CASTPQGQARETQYF.

The rearrangement uses TRBV30 and TRBJ2-3, with D perhaps TRBD2 (6 bases). V lost 0 bases and J 2 bases, leaving 18 bases between the germline ends. Germline V CDR1 and CDR2: GTSNPN, SVGIG (reference sequence). The CDR3 runs to 17 residues. The CDR3 nucleotides read TGTGCCTGGAGTGTACTGGAGGGGATCTCCCTCACAGATACGCAGTATTTT. Translating it yields CAWSVLEGISLTDTQYF.

Comments on this clone: One end of the junction varies from germline; a read error may be responsible. CDR3: CASSLAVTNEQFF. The CDR3, as DNA: TGTGCCAGCAGCCTAGCGGTGACGAATGAGCAGTTCTTC. V is TRBV7-2 and J is TRBJ2-1; TRBD2 agrees at 7 bases. The CDR3 has 13 amino acids. Germline values: CDR1 SGHTA, CDR2 FQGNSA.

The rearrangement joins TRBV7-9 to TRBJ1-1, with a tentative D call TRBD1 (6 bases). Germline V lookup: CDR1 SEHNR, CDR2 FQNEAQ (reference sequence). This CDR3 comprises 15 residues. The V gene lost 7 bases and the J gene lost 1 base, with 16 bases spanning the gap. This CDR3 reads CASNQPGHRNTEAFF. CDR3 nucleotides: TGTGCCAGCAACCAACCGGGACACCGGAACACTGAAGCTTTCTTT.

This chain uses TRBV11-1 with TRBJ2-5; D gene uncertain. This CDR3 spans 12 amino acids. The V end lost 4 bases, the J end lost 5 bases, and 8 bases lay between the germline ends. CDR1 SGHAT and CDR2 FQDESV come from the germline V gene (reference sequence). The CDR3 protein is CASSSSEETQYF. The CDR3 bases are TGTGCCAGCAGCTCTTCCGAGGAGACCCAGTACTTC.

This clone appeared a few times. The chain couples TRBV19 to TRBJ2-1, with 9 positions matching TRBD2. J gave up 7 bases and V 7 bases, and 8 bases lay outside the gene matches. This CDR3 region has 14 residues. The germline V gene has CDR1 LNHDA and CDR2 SQIVND (reference sequence). CDR3 bases: TGTGCCAGTATTCTTAGCGGGAGTGGGAATGAGCAGTTCTTC. Its protein product is CASILSGSGNEQFF.

This chain uses TRBV11-3 with TRBJ2-1, with 11 bases fitting TRBD2. V dropped 1 base and J dropped 5; count of bases not matched to a gene: 4. Germline V gene data show CDR1 as SGHNT and CDR2 as YENEEA. The CDR3 is made up of 16 amino acids. CDR3 protein: CASSLGISGGDNEQFF. CDR3 sequence (DNA): TGTGCCAGCAGCTTAGGGATTAGCGGGGGGGACAATGAGCAGTTCTTC. The variable domain in full, with the rest retrieved from reference TRBV11-3 and TRBJ2-1, is EAGVVQSPRYKIIEKKQPVAFWCNPISGHNTLYWYLQNLGQGPELLIRYENEEAVDDSQLPKDRFSAERLKGVDSTLKIQPAELGDSAVYLCASSLGISGGDNEQFFGPGTRLTVL.